This T cell receptor (beta chain) originates from a study of T cell repertoires in cytomegalovirus infection. Across the whole study: It was the public TCR beta signatures that indicated both CMV infection and matching HLA type.

Study-level results: Identification of carriers of CMV plus the relevant HLA was achieved through cumulative public TCR beta family frequency. CMV-specific HLA-C-restricted TCR beta clonotypes dominated the ex vivo response.

This CDR3 spans 14 amino acids. The germline gives CDR1 SEHNR, CDR2 FQNEAQ (reference sequence). On this clonotype itself: Its antigen is not identified. A read error may account for a junction end that differs from germline.

TCRdb recomputed calls from the reads with MiXCR, one row per CDR3 protein. Of 300,000 to 400,000 distinct CDR3 sequences listed, less than 20% are singletons. The clonotype originates from a human donor in good health (CMV status not recorded). Some clones in this sample may be carry-over from other donors' samples. The source material was PBMCs. The chain carries TRBV7-9 and TRBJ2-5; D unresolved. The CDR3 DNA is TGTGTCAGCAGCTTAGAAGGGCTCCGAGAGACCCAGTACTTC. Translated: CVSSLEGLRETQYF.